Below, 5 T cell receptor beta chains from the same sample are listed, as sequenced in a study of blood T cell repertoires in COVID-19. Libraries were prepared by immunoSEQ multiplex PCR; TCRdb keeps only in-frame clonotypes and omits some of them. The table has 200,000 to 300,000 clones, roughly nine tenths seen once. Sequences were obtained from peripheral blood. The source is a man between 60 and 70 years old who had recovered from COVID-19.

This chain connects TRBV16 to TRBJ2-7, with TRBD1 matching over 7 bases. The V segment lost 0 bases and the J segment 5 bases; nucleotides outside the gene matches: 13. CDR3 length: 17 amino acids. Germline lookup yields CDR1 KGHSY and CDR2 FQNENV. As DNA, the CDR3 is TGTGCCAGCAGCCAATCGTTTTTGGGGCCCCAGGGGGACGAGCAGTACTTC. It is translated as CASSQSFLGPQGDEQYF.

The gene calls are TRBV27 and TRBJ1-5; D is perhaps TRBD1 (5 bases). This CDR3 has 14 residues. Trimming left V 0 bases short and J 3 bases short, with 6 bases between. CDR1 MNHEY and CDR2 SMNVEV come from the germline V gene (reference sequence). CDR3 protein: CASSLSGVNQPQHF. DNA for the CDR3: TGTGCCAGCAGTTTATCAGGGGTCAATCAGCCCCAGCATTTT.

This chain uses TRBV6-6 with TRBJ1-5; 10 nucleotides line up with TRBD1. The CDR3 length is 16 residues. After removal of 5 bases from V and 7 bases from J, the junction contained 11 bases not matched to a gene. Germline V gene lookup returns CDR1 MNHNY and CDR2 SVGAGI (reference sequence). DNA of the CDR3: TGTGCCAGCAGTCCCCGACAGGGGGCAATGGGACAGCCCCAGCATTTT. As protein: CASSPRQGAMGQPQHF.

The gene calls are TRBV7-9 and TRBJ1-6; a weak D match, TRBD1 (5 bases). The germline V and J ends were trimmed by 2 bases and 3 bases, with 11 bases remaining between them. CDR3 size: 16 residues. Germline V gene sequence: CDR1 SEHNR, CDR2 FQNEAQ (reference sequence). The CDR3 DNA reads TGTGCCAGCAGCTTAAGTGCAGGGTTCTATAATTCACCCCTCCACTTT. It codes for CASSLSAGFYNSPLHF. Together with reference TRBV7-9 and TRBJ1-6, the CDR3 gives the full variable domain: DTGVSQNPRHKITKRGQNVTFRCDPISEHNRLYWYRQTLGQGPEFLTYFQNEAQLEKSRLLSDRFSAERPKGSFSTLEIQRTEQGDSAMYLCASSLSAGFYNSPLHFGNGTRLTVT.

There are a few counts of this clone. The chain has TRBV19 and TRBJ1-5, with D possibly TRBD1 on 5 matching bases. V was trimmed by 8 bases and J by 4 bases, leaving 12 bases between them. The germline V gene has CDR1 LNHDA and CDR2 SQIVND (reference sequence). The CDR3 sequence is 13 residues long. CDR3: CASARGMNQPQHF. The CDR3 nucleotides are TGTGCCAGTGCCCGGGGGATGAATCAGCCCCAGCATTTT.